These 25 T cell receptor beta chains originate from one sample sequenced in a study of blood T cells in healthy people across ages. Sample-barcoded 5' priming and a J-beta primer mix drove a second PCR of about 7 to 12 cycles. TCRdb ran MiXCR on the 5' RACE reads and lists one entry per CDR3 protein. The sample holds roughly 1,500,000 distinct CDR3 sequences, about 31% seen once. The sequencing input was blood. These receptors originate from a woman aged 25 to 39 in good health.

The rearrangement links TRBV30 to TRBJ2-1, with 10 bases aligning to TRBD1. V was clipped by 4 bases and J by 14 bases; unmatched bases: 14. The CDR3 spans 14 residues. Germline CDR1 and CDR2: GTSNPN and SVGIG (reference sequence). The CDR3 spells CAWNAGGTGVSKFF. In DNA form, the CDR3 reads TGTGCCTGGAACGCAGGAGGGACAGGGGTATCCAAGTTCTTC. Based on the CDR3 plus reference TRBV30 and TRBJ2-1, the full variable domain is SQTIHQWPATLVQPVGSPLSLECTVEGTSNPNLYWYRQAAGRGLQLLFYSVGIGQISSEVPQNLSASRPQDRQFILSSKKLLLSDSGFYLCAWNAGGTGVSKFFGPGTRLTVL.

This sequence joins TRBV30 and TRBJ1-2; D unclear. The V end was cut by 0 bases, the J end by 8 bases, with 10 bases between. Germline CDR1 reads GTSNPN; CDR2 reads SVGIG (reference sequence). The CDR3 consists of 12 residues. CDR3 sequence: CAWSVMGEGYTF. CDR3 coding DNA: TGTGCCTGGAGTGTAATGGGAGAAGGCTACACCTTC.

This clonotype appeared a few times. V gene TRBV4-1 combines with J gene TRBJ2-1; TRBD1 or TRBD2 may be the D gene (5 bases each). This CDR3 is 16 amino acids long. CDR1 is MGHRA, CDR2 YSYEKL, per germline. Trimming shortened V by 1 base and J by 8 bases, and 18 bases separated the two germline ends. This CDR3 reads CASSQGSGTLDYEQFF. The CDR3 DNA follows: TGCGCCAGCAGCCAAGGTTCCGGGACCTTAGACTATGAGCAGTTCTTC.

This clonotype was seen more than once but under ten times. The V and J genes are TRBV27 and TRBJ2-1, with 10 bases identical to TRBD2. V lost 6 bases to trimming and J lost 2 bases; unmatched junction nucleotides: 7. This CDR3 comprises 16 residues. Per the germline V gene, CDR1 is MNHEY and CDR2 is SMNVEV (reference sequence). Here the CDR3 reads CASRTGTSGAYNEQFF. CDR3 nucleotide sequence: TGTGCCAGCAGAACGGGTACTAGCGGGGCCTACAATGAGCAGTTCTTC.

CDR3 amino acids: CAISEQRGAYEQYF. The CDR3 nucleotides are TGTGCCATCAGTGAGCAGCGGGGAGCCTACGAGCAGTACTTC. The J gene is TRBJ2-7, the V gene TRBV10-3; 7 bases map to TRBD2. Germline values: CDR1 ENHRY, CDR2 SYGVKD. The CDR3 totals 14 residues. After removal of 2 bases from V and 2 bases from J, the junction contained 3 bases not matched to a gene.

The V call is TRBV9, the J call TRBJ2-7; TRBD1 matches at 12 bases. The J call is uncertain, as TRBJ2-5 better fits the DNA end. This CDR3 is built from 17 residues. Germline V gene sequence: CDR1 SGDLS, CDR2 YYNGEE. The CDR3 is CASSGSLGTGGVETQYF. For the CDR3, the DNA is TGTGCCAGCAGCGGGTCCCTCGGGACAGGGGGCGTTGAGACCCAGTACTTC.

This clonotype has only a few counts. In nucleotides, the CDR3 is TGTGCCAGCAGCTTAGTCCTCGGGGAAAAAGCTTTCTTT. It yields the protein CASSLVLGEKAFF. V gene TRBV7-9 combines with J gene TRBJ1-1, with no clear D. The CDR3 length is 13 residues. Germline V gene sequence: CDR1 SEHNR, CDR2 FQNEAQ (reference sequence). V was shortened by 1 base and J by 9 bases, with 12 bases between the two germline ends.

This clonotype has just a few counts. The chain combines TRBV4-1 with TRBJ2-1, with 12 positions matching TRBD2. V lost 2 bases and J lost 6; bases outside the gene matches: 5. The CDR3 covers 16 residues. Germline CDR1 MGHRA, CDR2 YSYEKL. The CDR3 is CASSQLPSGGANEQFF. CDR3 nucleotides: TGCGCCAGCAGCCAACTGCCTAGCGGGGGGGCCAATGAGCAGTTCTTC.

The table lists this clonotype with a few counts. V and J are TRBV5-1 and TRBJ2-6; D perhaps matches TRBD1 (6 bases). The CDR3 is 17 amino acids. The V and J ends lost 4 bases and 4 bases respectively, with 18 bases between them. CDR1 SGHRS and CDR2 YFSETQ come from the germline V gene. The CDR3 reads CASSRDTQTAGANVLTF. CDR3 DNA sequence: TGCGCCAGCAGCCGGGACACCCAGACCGCAGGGGCCAACGTCCTGACTTTC. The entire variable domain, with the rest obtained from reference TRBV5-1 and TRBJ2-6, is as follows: KAGVTQTPRYLIKTRGQQVTLSCSPISGHRSVSWYQQTPGQGLQFLFEYFSETQRNKGNFPGRFSGRQFSNSRSEMNVSTLELGDSALYLCASSRDTQTAGANVLTFGAGSRLTVL.

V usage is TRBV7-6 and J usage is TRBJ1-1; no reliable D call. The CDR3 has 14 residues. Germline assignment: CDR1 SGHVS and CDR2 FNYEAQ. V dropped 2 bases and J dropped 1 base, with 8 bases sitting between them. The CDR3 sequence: CASSLRLGNTEAFF. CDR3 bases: TGTGCCAGCAGCTTAAGACTTGGGAACACTGAAGCTTTCTTT.

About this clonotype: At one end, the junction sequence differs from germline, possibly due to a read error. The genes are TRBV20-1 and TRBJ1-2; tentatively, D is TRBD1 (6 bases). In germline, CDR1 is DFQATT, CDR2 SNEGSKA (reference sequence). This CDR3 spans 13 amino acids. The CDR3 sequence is CSAERGYNYGYTF. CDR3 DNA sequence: TGTAGTGCCGAGAGGGGGTATAACTATGGCTACACCTTC.

CDR3 sequence reads: CASMDGDSYEQYF. CDR3 bases: TGTGCCAGCATGGACGGAGACTCCTACGAGCAGTACTTC. The chain carries TRBV25-1 and TRBJ2-7; D remains ambiguous. Germline V gene lookup returns CDR1 MGHDK and CDR2 SYGVNS. With 7 bases removed from V and 0 bases from J, the gap between germline ends came to 10 bases. This CDR3 spans 13 amino acids.

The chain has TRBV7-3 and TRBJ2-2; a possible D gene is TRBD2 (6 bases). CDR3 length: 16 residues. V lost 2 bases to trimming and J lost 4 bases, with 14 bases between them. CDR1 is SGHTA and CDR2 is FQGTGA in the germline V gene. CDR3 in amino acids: CASSLFGGASTGELFF. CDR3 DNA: TGTGCCAGCAGCTTATTTGGCGGGGCTTCCACCGGGGAGCTGTTTTTT.

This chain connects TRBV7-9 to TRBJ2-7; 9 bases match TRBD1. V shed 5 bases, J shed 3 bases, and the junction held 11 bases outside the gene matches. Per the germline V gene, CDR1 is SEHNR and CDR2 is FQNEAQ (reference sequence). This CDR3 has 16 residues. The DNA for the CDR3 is TGTGCCAGCAGCCCGAACAGGGGGCTAGACCTCTACGAGCAGTACTTC. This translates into CASSPNRGLDLYEQYF.

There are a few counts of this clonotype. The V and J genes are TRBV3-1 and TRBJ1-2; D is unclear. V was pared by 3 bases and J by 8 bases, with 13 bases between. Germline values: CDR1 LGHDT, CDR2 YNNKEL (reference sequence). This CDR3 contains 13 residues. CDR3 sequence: CASSHLAEAGYTF. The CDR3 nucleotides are TGTGCCAGCAGCCACCTGGCGGAGGCCGGCTACACCTTC. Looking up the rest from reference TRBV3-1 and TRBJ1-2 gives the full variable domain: DTAVSQTPKYLVTQMGNDKSIKCEQNLGHDTMYWYKQDSKKFLKIMFSYNNKELIINETVPNRFSPKSPDKAHLNLHINSLELGDSAVYFCASSHLAEAGYTFGSGTRLTVV.

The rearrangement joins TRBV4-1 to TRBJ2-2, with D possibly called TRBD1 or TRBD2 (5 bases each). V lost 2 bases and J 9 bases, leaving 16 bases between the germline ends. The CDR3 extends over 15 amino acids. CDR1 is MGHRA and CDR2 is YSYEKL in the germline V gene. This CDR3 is CASSQPTRDVRELFF. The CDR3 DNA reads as TGCGCCAGCAGCCAACCGACTCGGGACGTGAGGGAGCTGTTTTTT.

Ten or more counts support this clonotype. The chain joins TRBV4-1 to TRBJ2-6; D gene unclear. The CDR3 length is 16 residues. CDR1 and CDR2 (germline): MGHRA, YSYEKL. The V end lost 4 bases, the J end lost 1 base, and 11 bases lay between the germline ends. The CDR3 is CASSPARQSGANVLTF. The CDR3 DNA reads TGCGCCAGCAGCCCCGCACGGCAATCTGGGGCCAACGTCCTGACTTTC.

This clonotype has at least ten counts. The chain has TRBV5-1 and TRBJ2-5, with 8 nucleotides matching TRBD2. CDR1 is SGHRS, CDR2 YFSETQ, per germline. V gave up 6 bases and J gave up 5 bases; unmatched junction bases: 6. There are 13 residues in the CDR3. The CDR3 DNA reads TGCGCCAGCACGGCGGGGGGCCGGGAGACCCAGTACTTC. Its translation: CASTAGGRETQYF. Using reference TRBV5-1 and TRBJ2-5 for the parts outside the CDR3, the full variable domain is KAGVTQTPRYLIKTRGQQVTLSCSPISGHRSVSWYQQTPGQGLQFLFEYFSETQRNKGNFPGRFSGRQFSNSRSEMNVSTLELGDSALYLCASTAGGRETQYFGPGTRLLVL.

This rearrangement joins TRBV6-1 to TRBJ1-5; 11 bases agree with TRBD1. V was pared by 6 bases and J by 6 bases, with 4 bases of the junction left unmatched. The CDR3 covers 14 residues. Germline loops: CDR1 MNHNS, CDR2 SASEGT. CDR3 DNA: TGTGCCAGCAGGGGGACAGGGGGTGGTCAGCCCCAGCATTTT. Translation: CASRGTGGGQPQHF.

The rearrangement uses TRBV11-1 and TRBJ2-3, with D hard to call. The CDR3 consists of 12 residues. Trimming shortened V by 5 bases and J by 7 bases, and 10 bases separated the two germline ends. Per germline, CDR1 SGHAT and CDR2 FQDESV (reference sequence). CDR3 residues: CASSPESHTQYF. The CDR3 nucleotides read TGTGCCAGCAGCCCGGAGAGTCATACGCAGTATTTT.

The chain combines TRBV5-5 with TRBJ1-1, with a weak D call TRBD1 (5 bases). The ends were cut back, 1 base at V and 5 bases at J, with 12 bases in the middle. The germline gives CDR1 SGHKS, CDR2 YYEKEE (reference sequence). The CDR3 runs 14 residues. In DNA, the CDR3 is TGTGCCAGCAGCTTGACAAGGGGAAGGACTGAAGCTTTCTTT. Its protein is CASSLTRGRTEAFF.

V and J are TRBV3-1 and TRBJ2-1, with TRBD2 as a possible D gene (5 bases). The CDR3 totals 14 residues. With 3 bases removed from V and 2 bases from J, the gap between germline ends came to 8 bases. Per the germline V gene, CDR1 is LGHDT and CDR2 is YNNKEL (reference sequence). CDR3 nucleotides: TGTGCCAGCAGCCAGGACTCCCCCTACAATGAGCAGTTCTTC. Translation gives CASSQDSPYNEQFF.

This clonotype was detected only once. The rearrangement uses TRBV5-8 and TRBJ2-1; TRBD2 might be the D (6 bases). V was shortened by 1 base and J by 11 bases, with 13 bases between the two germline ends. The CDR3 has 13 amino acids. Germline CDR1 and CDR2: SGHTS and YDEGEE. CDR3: CASSLSGGTKQFF. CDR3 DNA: TGTGCCAGCAGCTTGAGTGGCGGGACGAAGCAGTTCTTC.

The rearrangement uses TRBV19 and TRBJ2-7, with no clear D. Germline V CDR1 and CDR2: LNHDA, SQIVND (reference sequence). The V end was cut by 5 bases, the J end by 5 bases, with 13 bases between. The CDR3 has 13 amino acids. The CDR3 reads CASSPSEHDEQYF. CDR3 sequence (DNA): TGTGCCAGTAGTCCCAGTGAGCACGACGAGCAGTACTTC.

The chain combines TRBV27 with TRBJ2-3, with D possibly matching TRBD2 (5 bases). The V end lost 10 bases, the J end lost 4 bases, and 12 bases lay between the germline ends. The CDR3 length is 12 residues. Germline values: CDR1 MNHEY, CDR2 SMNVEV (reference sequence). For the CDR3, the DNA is TGTGCCACGGGGAGCTGGCCAGATACGCAGTATTTT. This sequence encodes CATGSWPDTQYF.